The 32 T cell receptor beta chains below were found in one sample sequenced in a study of shared clonotypes between healthy human individuals. The method was immunoSEQ multiplex PCR; TCRdb's version includes in-frame clones alone and lacks a portion of them. The sample has approximately 1.4 million clones; approximately 98% are singletons. The sample taken for sequencing was naive CD4+ T cells sorted from blood. The subset here: CD45RA+ positively selected. All receptors derive from a man aged 25-45 years in good health.

This sequence joins TRBV2 and TRBJ1-4; TRBD1 matches 8 bases. The CDR3 covers 13 residues. V shed 5 bases, J shed 8 bases, and the junction held 4 bases outside the gene matches. Germline values: CDR1 SNHLY, CDR2 FYNNEI. CDR3 in amino acids: CASSNRGREKLFF. CDR3 in DNA: TGTGCCAGCAGTAACAGGGGGAGGGAAAAACTGTTTTTT.

The rearrangement uses TRBV5-5 and TRBJ1-5, with no clear D. The V end was cut by 2 bases, the J end by 1 base, with 7 bases between. This CDR3 is built from 14 residues. Per germline, CDR1 SGHKS and CDR2 YYEKEE (reference sequence). CDR3 residues: CASSFGQSNQPQHF. The CDR3 coding sequence is TGTGCCAGCAGCTTCGGCCAGAGCAATCAGCCCCAGCATTTT.

Here the CDR3 reads CASSVGPWGPQLYNEQFF. The CDR3 DNA reads as TGTGCCAGCAGCGTAGGCCCCTGGGGGCCCCAACTTTACAATGAGCAGTTCTTC. The chain links TRBV9 to TRBJ2-1; D may be TRBD1 (6 bases). This CDR3 has 18 amino acids. V was pared by 0 bases and J by 4 bases, with 20 bases between. Germline V gene data show CDR1 as SGDLS and CDR2 as YYNGEE.

The J gene is TRBJ2-5, the V gene TRBV27, with a tentative D call TRBD2 (6 bases). Trimming pared 1 base from V and 4 bases from J, leaving 13 bases between. Germline CDR1 is MNHEY and CDR2 is SMNVEV (reference sequence). The CDR3 covers 15 residues. CDR3 loop: CASSLWTGVGETQYF. CDR3 coding DNA: TGTGCCAGCAGTTTATGGACGGGAGTAGGAGAGACCCAGTACTTC.

The gene calls are TRBV10-3 and TRBJ2-4, with 8 bases identical to TRBD2. Germline V CDR1 and CDR2: ENHRY, SYGVKD. The CDR3 covers 14 residues. V shed 11 bases, J shed 6 bases, and the junction held 12 bases outside the gene matches. CDR3: CAAGGGQVRNIQYF. CDR3 in DNA: TGTGCCGCCGGGGGGGGTCAGGTTAGAAACATTCAGTACTTC.

This chain joins TRBV7-8 and TRBJ1-2, with D perhaps TRBD1 (5 bases). Germline V gene lookup returns CDR1 SGHVS and CDR2 FQNEAQ. Trimming pared 5 bases from V and 6 bases from J, leaving 16 bases between. This CDR3 is 14 amino acids long. The CDR3 spells CASSKTETDNGYTF. CDR3 DNA sequence: TGTGCCAGCAGCAAGACCGAGACAGATAATGGCTACACCTTC.

The chain has TRBV5-4 and TRBJ1-4; 7 positions agree with TRBD1. J lost 4 bases, V lost 4 bases, and 7 bases had no gene match. The CDR3 is made up of 15 amino acids. The germline V gene has CDR1 SGHNT and CDR2 YYREEE (reference sequence). The CDR3 nucleotides read TGTGCCAGCAGCAGACCGGGACAGAGTAATGAAAAACTGTTTTTT. It yields the protein CASSRPGQSNEKLFF.

The V and J genes are TRBV25-1 and TRBJ1-4; D gene ambiguous. V gave up 4 bases and J gave up 8 bases, with 14 bases separating them. The CDR3 contains 14 residues. Germline V gene lookup returns CDR1 MGHDK and CDR2 SYGVNS. CDR3 sequence reads: CASSGPGGWEKLFF. The CDR3 DNA is TGTGCCAGCAGTGGGCCCGGCGGTTGGGAAAAACTGTTTTTT.

Remarks on this clone: Other DNA sequences in this specimen translate into the identical CDR3. The chain couples TRBV7-2 to TRBJ1-1; D remains ambiguous. This CDR3 contains 12 residues. V was pared by 1 base and J by 4 bases, with 4 bases between. Germline V gives CDR1 SGHTA, CDR2 FQGNSA. CDR3 sequence reads: CASSLGRTEAFF. CDR3 nucleotides: TGTGCCAGCAGCTTAGGTCGCACTGAAGCTTTCTTT. Together with reference TRBV7-2 and TRBJ1-1, the CDR3 gives the full variable domain: GAGVSQSPSNKVTEKGKDVELRCDPISGHTALYWYRQSLGQGLEFLIYFQGNSAPDKSGLPSDRFSAERTGGSVSTLTIQRTQQEDSAVYLCASSLGRTEAFFGQGTRLTVV.

V gene TRBV5-1 combines with J gene TRBJ2-7, with D maybe TRBD2 (5 bases). This CDR3 region has 14 residues. The V gene lost 5 bases and the J gene lost 2 bases, with 14 bases spanning the gap. Germline loops: CDR1 SGHRS, CDR2 YFSETQ. The CDR3 loop reads CASRPEAVAYEQYF. DNA for the CDR3: TGCGCCAGCAGACCGGAGGCGGTAGCCTACGAGCAGTACTTC.

The CDR3 DNA sequence: TGTGCCAGCTCACCATTACTAGCGGCAAAAGGAGAGACCCAGTACTTC. It encodes CASSPLLAAKGETQYF. The rearrangement uses TRBV18 and TRBJ2-5, with 8 bases that match TRBD2. The CDR3 consists of 16 residues. V lost 2 bases and J lost 4; bases outside the gene matches: 9. CDR1 and CDR2 from the germline V gene are KGHSH and LQKENI.

This clone came up once. V gene TRBV30 combines with J gene TRBJ2-7; unclear D gene. Germline CDR1 is GTSNPN and CDR2 is SVGIG (reference sequence). The germline V and J ends were trimmed by 5 bases and 2 bases, with 10 bases remaining between them. This CDR3 spans 12 amino acids. The CDR3 region is CAWASGPYEQYF. The CDR3, as DNA: TGTGCCTGGGCATCCGGCCCCTACGAGCAGTACTTC.

The chain carries TRBV7-9 and TRBJ2-7; 8 positions match TRBD1. The V gene end was trimmed by 5 bases and the J gene end by 3 bases; junction bases not matched to a gene: 21. The CDR3 is 19 amino acids. Looked up from germline, CDR1 is SEHNR and CDR2 is FQNEAQ (reference sequence). CDR3 coding DNA: TGTGCCAGCAGCCTCGGAGGGCTTCAGGGGGCGGTTTTCGACTACGAGCAGTACTTC. As protein: CASSLGGLQGAVFDYEQYF.

The chain is built from TRBV9 and TRBJ2-7; 12 nucleotides line up with TRBD1. CDR3 length: 15 residues. Germline trimming cut 3 bases from V and 3 bases from J; bases unmatched to any gene: 4. Per germline, CDR1 SGDLS and CDR2 YYNGEE. CDR3 region: CASSAGTGGVYEQYF. The CDR3 nucleotides are TGTGCCAGCAGCGCCGGGACAGGGGGCGTCTACGAGCAGTACTTC. Looking up the rest from reference TRBV9 and TRBJ2-7 gives the full variable domain: DSGVTQTPKHLITATGQRVTLRCSPRSGDLSVYWYQQSLDQGLQFLIQYYNGEERAKGNILERFSAQQFPDLHSELNLSSLELGDSALYFCASSAGTGGVYEQYFGPGTRLTVT.

The chain joins TRBV5-1 to TRBJ2-3; possibly TRBD2 for D (6 bases). Germline values: CDR1 SGHRS, CDR2 YFSETQ. The germline V and J ends were trimmed by 3 bases and 2 bases, with 16 bases remaining between them. The CDR3 length is 16 residues. The CDR3 reads CASSYQGTEDTDTQYF. The DNA of the CDR3 is TGCGCCAGCAGCTACCAAGGGACTGAAGACACAGATACGCAGTATTTT.

The V and J genes are TRBV5-5 and TRBJ2-2, with D hard to call. Germline assignment: CDR1 SGHKS and CDR2 YYEKEE (reference sequence). This CDR3 has 17 residues. V shed 4 bases and J shed 5 bases, with 21 bases lying between them. The CDR3 region is CASSLRVGSGSTGELFF. The CDR3 region has the DNA TGTGCCAGCAGCCTAAGGGTCGGGTCCGGGTCGACCGGGGAGCTGTTTTTT.

The chain carries TRBV5-4 and TRBJ2-1, with 8 bases lining up with TRBD2. From germline, CDR1 is SGHNT and CDR2 YYREEE (reference sequence). V dropped 4 bases and J dropped 7; count of bases not matched to a gene: 13. CDR3 length equals 16 residues. This chain's CDR3 is CASSPRESGSRNEQFF. CDR3 nucleotide sequence: TGTGCCAGCAGCCCCCGGGAGAGCGGGAGCAGGAATGAGCAGTTCTTC.

V gene TRBV9 combines with J gene TRBJ1-3; D gene unclear. In germline, CDR1 is SGDLS, CDR2 YYNGEE. The V and J ends lost 2 bases and 3 bases respectively, with 18 bases between them. The CDR3 runs to 17 residues. The DNA for the CDR3 is TGTGCCAGCAGCGTCGCCCTACTCGGCGAGGATGGAAACACCATATATTTT. This codes for CASSVALLGEDGNTIYF.

This rearrangement joins TRBV5-1 to TRBJ2-3, with 9 positions matching TRBD2. From germline, CDR1 is SGHRS and CDR2 YFSETQ. The CDR3 has 18 amino acids. J was trimmed by 2 bases and V by 4 bases; bases with no gene match: 14. The DNA for the CDR3 is TGCGCCAGCAGCGCCCTCCCGAGACTAGCGGAGAACACAGATACGCAGTATTTT. Translating it yields CASSALPRLAENTDTQYF.

This chain uses TRBV7-2 with TRBJ2-1; D may be TRBD2 (6 bases). Trimming took 0 bases from V and 6 from J, leaving 12 bases between them. CDR3 length: 15 amino acids. Germline CDR1 SGHTA, CDR2 FQGNSA. The CDR3 loop is CASSLARDFINEQFF. In DNA form, the CDR3 reads TGTGCCAGCAGCTTAGCCCGGGACTTTATCAATGAGCAGTTCTTC.

The chain joins TRBV6-5 to TRBJ2-7; D is undetermined. The CDR3 totals 13 residues. V lost 0 bases, J lost 2 bases, and 5 bases lay in between. Germline CDR1 MNHEY, CDR2 SVGAGI. As DNA, the CDR3 is TGTGCCAGCAGTTACTCCTTCCCCTACGAGCAGTACTTC. It translates to CASSYSFPYEQYF.

V gene TRBV28 combines with J gene TRBJ2-5, with D perhaps TRBD1 or TRBD2 (6 bases each). Germline CDR1 MDHEN, CDR2 SYDVKM. Trimming cost V 0 bases and J 2 bases, with 10 bases left between them. CDR3 length: 15 residues. CDR3 DNA: TGTGCCAGCAGTTTATGGGGGGGCCCACAAGAGACCCAGTACTTC. This sequence encodes CASSLWGGPQETQYF.

This chain joins TRBV6-5 and TRBJ2-1; 7 nucleotides line up with TRBD1. The CDR3 is made up of 14 amino acids. With V trimmed by 2 bases and J by 7 bases, 5 bases remained unmatched. Germline CDR1 MNHEY, CDR2 SVGAGI. This CDR3 reads CASSYDRVKNEQFF. Here the CDR3 DNA reads TGTGCCAGCAGTTACGACAGGGTCAAGAATGAGCAGTTCTTC.

The J gene is TRBJ1-1, the V gene TRBV18, with D unresolved. V gave up 3 bases and J gave up 6 bases, with 8 bases separating them. CDR3 length equals 12 residues. CDR1 KGHSH and CDR2 LQKENI come from the germline V gene. As DNA, the CDR3 is TGTGCCAGCTCACCTAGGACGTCTGAAGCTTTCTTT. This encodes CASSPRTSEAFF.

The chain uses TRBV9 and TRBJ2-1, with TRBD2 matching over 7 bases. CDR3 length equals 15 residues. Germline V gene lookup returns CDR1 SGDLS and CDR2 YYNGEE. After removal of 0 bases from V and 9 bases from J, the junction contained 9 bases not matched to a gene. CDR3 loop: CASSVGWRENSEQFF. CDR3 DNA sequence: TGTGCCAGCAGCGTAGGGTGGCGGGAGAATTCTGAGCAGTTCTTC.

This clone has only one observation. This sample includes further DNA sequences coding for the same CDR3. The gene calls are TRBV7-2 and TRBJ1-5; TRBD1 matches 8 bases. The CDR3 has 15 residues. V shed 2 bases, J shed 7 bases, and the junction held 7 bases outside the gene matches. Germline V lookup: CDR1 SGHTA, CDR2 FQGNSA. The CDR3 here is CASSLRQGAGQPQHF. The CDR3 DNA reads as TGTGCCAGCAGCTTAAGGCAGGGGGCAGGGCAGCCCCAGCATTTT.

This rearrangement joins TRBV7-9 to TRBJ2-7, with D tentatively TRBD2 (6 bases). Germline CDR1 is SEHNR and CDR2 is FQNEAQ (reference sequence). CDR3 length equals 14 residues. The V end lost 5 bases, the J end lost 0 bases, and 11 bases lay between the germline ends. The CDR3 nucleotides read TGTGCCAGCAGCCGCCTCGGGAGCTCCTACGAGCAGTACTTC. Translated, it gives CASSRLGSSYEQYF.

This clone was recorded only once. The chain recombines TRBV27 with TRBJ1-1; no clear D. V was clipped by 7 bases and J by 1 base, with 16 bases between them. The CDR3 spans 15 residues. CDR1 MNHEY and CDR2 SMNVEV come from the germline V gene (reference sequence). CDR3 amino acids: CASTLGRLSNTEAFF. CDR3 nucleotide sequence: TGTGCCAGCACTCTAGGGAGGCTATCGAACACTGAAGCTTTCTTT.

CDR3 bases: TGTGCCGGAGCGGAGACCCAGTACTTC. It specifies CAGAETQYF. The chain couples TRBV7-9 to TRBJ2-5; D unclear. CDR3 length equals 9 residues. The V and J ends lost 11 bases and 5 bases respectively, with 6 bases between them. In germline, CDR1 is SEHNR, CDR2 FQNEAQ (reference sequence). Full variable domain (outside the CDR3, taken from reference TRBV7-9 and TRBJ2-5): DTGVSQNPRHKITKRGQNVTFRCDPISEHNRLYWYRQTLGQGPEFLTYFQNEAQLEKSRLLSDRFSAERPKGSFSTLEIQRTEQGDSAMYLCAGAETQYFGPGTRLLVL.

The V call is TRBV18, the J call TRBJ2-1; D perhaps matches TRBD1 (5 bases). This CDR3 has 15 amino acids. Deletions cut 6 bases from V and 2 bases from J, with 14 bases between. Germline V gene sequence: CDR1 KGHSH, CDR2 LQKENI. This chain's CDR3 is CASSSRRQTYNEQFF. DNA for the CDR3: TGTGCCAGCTCCTCGAGGAGACAGACCTACAATGAGCAGTTCTTC.

This chain's CDR3 is CATTRSGLANTGELFF. The CDR3 coding sequence is TGTGCCACCACAAGATCCGGACTAGCCAACACCGGGGAGCTGTTTTTT. J is TRBJ2-2 and V is TRBV2; 8 nucleotides match TRBD2. Germline assignment: CDR1 SNHLY and CDR2 FYNNEI. The ends lost 10 bases at V and 2 bases at J; junction bases unmatched: 12. This CDR3 has 16 amino acids.

The chain joins TRBV5-1 to TRBJ2-7, with D possibly matching TRBD2 (7 bases). The CDR3 sequence is 16 residues long. Trimming removed 0 bases from V and 2 bases from J, with 15 bases in between. The V gene's germline CDR1 is SGHRS and CDR2 YFSETQ. The CDR3 region is CASSLGAGAGAYEQYF. The CDR3 DNA sequence: TGCGCCAGCAGCTTGGGGGCAGGGGCGGGAGCCTACGAGCAGTACTTC. Together with reference TRBV5-1 and TRBJ2-7, the CDR3 gives the full variable domain: KAGVTQTPRYLIKTRGQQVTLSCSPISGHRSVSWYQQTPGQGLQFLFEYFSETQRNKGNFPGRFSGRQFSNSRSEMNVSTLELGDSALYLCASSLGAGAGAYEQYFGPGTRLTVT.